This TCR beta chain was sequenced for a study of tumor-infiltrating lymphocytes in primary liver carcinoma (dated by TCRdb to about 2017). Background on the whole study: Of the five patients, three men and two women aged 30 to 69 years, four had hepatocellular carcinoma and one had combined HCC and intrahepatic cholangiocarcinoma. The five patients had tumors of stage T1-T3 N0M0, with maximum diameters ranging from roughly 4 to 11 cm. Each sample produced roughly 3.65 to 8 million productive TCRbeta reads, and read depth showed no significant difference between tissue types. For each liver tumor, the study sampled five regions along with adjacent normal tissue and blood, and applied TCRbeta repertoire sequencing, expression microarrays and whole-exome sequencing. A total of approximately 35 specimens from 5 patients underwent TCRbeta repertoire sequencing, comprising 25 or so tumor regions, 5 adjacent noncancerous liver tissues and 5 peripheral blood samples. Agilent mRNA microarray profiling was performed on the approximately 25 tumor region samples to relate TCRbeta repertoire diversity to the local molecular phenotype. Reproducibility between technical replicate repertoires was high, with correlation coefficients above 0.95 and mean shared-clone rates about 0.9. General study outcomes and caveats: Repertoire overlap was found to be higher between tumor regions (mean around 35%) than between tumor-adjacent (about 17%) or tumor-blood (around 15%) pairs, consistent with antigen-driven expansion. Only about 7-24% of top clones were present in all five regions of a tumor, suggesting spatial heterogeneity of tumor-infiltrating T cells. Only the TCR beta chain was sequenced, so true repertoire diversity is likely underestimated because unpaired alpha chains were not captured. Since the samples were bulk and unsorted, there was no way to compare CD4+ and CD8+ T cell repertoires. Compared with blood, tumors had a significantly larger share of the repertoire taken up by the top 250 clones (p = 0.039). Only 4 or 5 patients were included in the study, and the authors note that the findings should be validated in a larger study.

With respect to this clonotype: Its antigen has not been determined. A read error may account for a junction end that differs from germline.

Total RNA and DNA were co-extracted from about 19-30 mg of bulk tissue with the AllPrep DNA/RNA mini kit, without cell sorting. Between late 2015 and March 2016, a handful of patients in China with histopathologically diagnosed primary liver carcinoma had surgical resection. At the time of sampling, the patients had chronic HBV infection and had not received any treatment. Each tumor was sampled at five spatially separated regions: the tumor centre plus the superior, inferior, left-lateral and right-lateral poles. According to histology, viable tumor cells made up more than 85% of every tumor sample. Each fresh piece of tumor and adjacent tissue was cut in two, with one half stored in RNAlater at -80 degrees C and the other half sent for histology. The CDR3 runs 15 residues from the cysteine to the phenylalanine. The only DNA kept is the CDR3, 45 bases in frame from the first base. The germline V gene gives CDR1 as MNHEY and CDR2 as SVGAGI.

A constant-region primer and ProtoScript II reverse transcriptase were used to reverse-transcribe TCRbeta-specific cDNA from roughly 0.55 ug total RNA. TCRbeta libraries were built with three nested multiplex PCR rounds, a slightly modified ARM-PCR procedure. The first two PCR rounds used multiplex TRBV1-TRBV30 forward primers with a Cbeta reverse primer, each for 10 cycles. Sample barcodes and Illumina adapters were attached in a final 25-cycle PCR using Deep VentR polymerase. Amplicons of 200-500 bp were gel-purified with a QIAquick gel extraction kit before sequencing. An Illumina HiSeq 2500 was used to sequence the TCRbeta amplicons with 250-bp paired-end reads. From the authors' description of their analysis: Reads were quality-trimmed with Trimmomatic v0.33, and paired reads were merged with FLASH v1.2.11 to recover full CDR3 sequences. MiGEC v1.2.1b assigned V, D and J germline segments to the rearranged TCRbeta sequences. Clonotype statistics and Shannon-Wiener diversity indices were calculated with VDJtools v1.0.0. Except for diversity analysis, only each sample's 250 most abundant clonotypes were used in subsequent analyses to reduce sampling bias. The public reads were reprocessed in TCRdb via fastp at Q25 and MiXCR, keeping in-frame beta chains. Under each unique CDR3 protein, matching rows form one entry showing the most common genes and DNA. TCRdb, rather than the study authors, made the V and J calls. Present in this sample are tens of thousands of distinct CDR3 sequences, around 77% of which were seen just once. In total, the top ten clones hold roughly 25% of the sample.

The chain is assembled from TRBV6-5 and TRBJ2-3; the junction holds 9 bases that match TRBD2. This clonotype was sampled from a man between 35 and 55 years old with primary liver carcinoma and hepatitis B virus infection. Specimen: liver tumor tissue from sampling region 5. The sample's cell subset or site label, in plain terms: tumor region T5, tumor centre. The sequenced DNA is TGTGCCAGCAACTCAGGTCTAGCGGGAACAGATACGCGGTATTTT. Its amino acids are CASNSGLAGTDTRYF.